These 11 T cell receptor beta chains were sequenced from one sample in a study of T cell responses to AZD1222 COVID-19 vaccine. Only in-frame clones appear in the TCRdb table, and some are missing; sequencing was by immunoSEQ multiplex PCR. Of 90,000 to 120,000 clones listed, approximately 90% are singletons. Material: peripheral blood, obtained on day 0 of AZD1222 vaccination. The source of these receptors is an adult in good health.

This chain uses TRBV11-3 with TRBJ2-1; D ambiguous. The V end was cut by 0 bases, the J end by 7 bases, with 7 bases between. Germline V gene sequence: CDR1 SGHNT, CDR2 YENEEA. This CDR3 comprises 13 residues. In DNA, the CDR3 is TGTGCCAGCAGCTTAGATGACCGAAATGAGCAGTTCTTC. Its translation is CASSLDDRNEQFF.

V and J are TRBV6-2 or TRBV6-3 and TRBJ1-1; 8 bases match TRBD1. Losses at the gene ends were 0 bases for V and 1 base for J; bases not matched to a gene: 4. The CDR3 totals 16 residues. Germline assignment: CDR1 MNHEY and CDR2 SVGEGT. In DNA, the CDR3 is TGTGCCAGCAGTTACTCCTCTCAGGGGGCGAACACTGAAGCTTTCTTT. Translation: CASSYSSQGANTEAFF.

The J gene is TRBJ1-1, the V gene TRBV19; no clear D. Per the germline V gene, CDR1 is LNHDA and CDR2 is SQIVND (reference sequence). This CDR3 has 14 residues. With 5 bases removed from V and 0 bases from J, the gap between germline ends came to 10 bases. The CDR3 reads CASSHSGLNTEAFF. CDR3 DNA sequence: TGTGCCAGTAGTCACTCCGGGCTGAACACTGAAGCTTTCTTT.

The chain joins TRBV9 to TRBJ2-5, with D tentatively TRBD2 (7 bases). The CDR3 covers 16 residues. With 2 bases removed from V and 4 bases from J, the gap between germline ends came to 18 bases. Germline lookup yields CDR1 SGDLS and CDR2 YYNGEE. CDR3 sequence (DNA): TGTGCCAGCAGCGTTCAATCTATCGGGGGGCGAGAGACCCAGTACTTC. This encodes CASSVQSIGGRETQYF.

This clone has at least ten counts. The CDR3 nucleotides read TGTGCCAGCAGTTACGGGACAGGGGGCTCACCCCTCCACTTT. This sequence encodes CASSYGTGGSPLHF. The V and J genes are TRBV6-2 or TRBV6-3 and TRBJ1-6; the match to TRBD1 covers 12 bases. Per germline, CDR1 MNHEY and CDR2 SVGEGT. The CDR3 consists of 14 residues. With V trimmed by 2 bases and J by 10 bases, 0 bases remained unmatched.

DNA of the CDR3: TGTGCCAGCAACTCCCCCAGGACAGCTTACGAGCAGTACTTC. Protein product: CASNSPRTAYEQYF. The J gene is TRBJ2-7, the V gene TRBV6-1, with a weak D call TRBD1 (6 bases). The CDR3 runs 14 residues. Trimming stripped 7 bases from V and 4 bases from J, with 17 bases between. Germline lookup yields CDR1 MNHNS and CDR2 SASEGT.

The V gene is TRBV5-6, the J gene TRBJ2-5; D unresolved. The CDR3 length is 11 residues. Trimming cost V 1 base and J 5 bases, with 3 bases left between them. Germline-derived CDR1 and CDR2 are SGHDT and YYEEEE. The CDR3 region has the DNA TGTGCCAGCAGCTTGAGGGAGACCCAGTACTTC. Residues: CASSLRETQYF. The full variable domain, its missing parts supplied by reference TRBV5-6 and TRBJ2-5, is DAGVTQSPTHLIKTRGQQVTLRCSPKSGHDTVSWYQQALGQGPQFIFQYYEEEERQRGNFPDRFSGHQFPNYSSELNVNALLLGDSALYLCASSLRETQYFGPGTRLLVL.

The chain has TRBV7-2 and TRBJ1-1; 7 positions match TRBD1. After removal of 5 bases from V and 0 bases from J, the junction contained 6 bases not matched to a gene. The CDR3 has 15 residues. Germline CDR1 and CDR2: SGHTA and FQGNSA. The CDR3 DNA is TGTGCCAGCAGCCTTAGACAGGGACTGAACACTGAAGCTTTCTTT. Residues: CASSLRQGLNTEAFF.

V and J are TRBV25-1 and TRBJ2-2; the match to TRBD1 covers 7 bases. The ends lost 4 bases at V and 0 bases at J; junction bases unmatched: 5. Germline assignment: CDR1 MGHDK and CDR2 SYGVNS. There are 16 residues in the CDR3. CDR3 protein: CASSATGTANTGELFF. The CDR3 nucleotides are TGTGCCAGCAGTGCCACGGGGACAGCGAACACCGGGGAGCTGTTTTTT.

This chain links TRBV6-1 with TRBJ1-5; perhaps TRBD1 as D (5 bases). The germline V gene has CDR1 MNHNS and CDR2 SASEGT. This CDR3 region has 18 residues. The V gene lost 1 base and the J gene lost 0 bases, with 16 bases spanning the gap. This CDR3 is CASSEDQGLGYSNQPQHF. The CDR3 bases are TGTGCCAGCAGTGAAGATCAGGGTTTGGGATATAGCAATCAGCCCCAGCATTTT.

CDR3 protein: CASIPTGEFNQPQHF. For the CDR3, the DNA is TGTGCCAGCATCCCGACAGGGGAGTTCAATCAGCCCCAGCATTTT. The J gene is TRBJ1-5, the V gene TRBV6-2 or TRBV6-3; 8 bases are a match to TRBD1. Trimming removed 7 bases from V and 3 bases from J; junction bases left unmatched: 8. Germline-derived CDR1 and CDR2 are MNHEY and SVGEGT. This CDR3 comprises 15 residues.